This T cell receptor (beta chain) came from a study of technical replicates of blood from a few donors. V gave up 0 bases and J gave up 6 bases; unmatched junction bases: 4. Germline V CDR1 and CDR2: LNHNV, YYDKDF (reference sequence). The CDR3 runs to 15 residues. Produced via immunoSEQ multiplex PCR; TCRdb's table is partial and in-frame only. Altogether approximately 70,000 clones are present, around 97% being singletons, with the ten largest covering approximately 0.21%. The TCR sequence derives from a human donor in good health. Sequencing was carried out using T cells isolated from PBMCs. The chain carries TRBV15 and TRBJ1-5; TRBD1 aligns across 8 bases. The CDR3 here is CATSRDPGGAQPQHF. The CDR3 bases are TGTGCCACCAGCAGAGATCCAGGGGGCGCTCAGCCCCAGCATTTT.